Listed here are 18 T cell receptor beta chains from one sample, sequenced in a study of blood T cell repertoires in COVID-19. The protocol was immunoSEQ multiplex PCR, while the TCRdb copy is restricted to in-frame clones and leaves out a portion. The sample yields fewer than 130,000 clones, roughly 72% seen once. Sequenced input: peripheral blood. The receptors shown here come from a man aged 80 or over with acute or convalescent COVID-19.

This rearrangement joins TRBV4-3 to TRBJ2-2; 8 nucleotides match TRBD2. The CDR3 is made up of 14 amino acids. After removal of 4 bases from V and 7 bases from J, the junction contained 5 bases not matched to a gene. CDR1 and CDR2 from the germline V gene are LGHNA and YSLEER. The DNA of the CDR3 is TGCGCCAGCAGCCGCCAGCGGGGGAGCGGGGAGCTGTTTTTT. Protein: CASSRQRGSGELFF.

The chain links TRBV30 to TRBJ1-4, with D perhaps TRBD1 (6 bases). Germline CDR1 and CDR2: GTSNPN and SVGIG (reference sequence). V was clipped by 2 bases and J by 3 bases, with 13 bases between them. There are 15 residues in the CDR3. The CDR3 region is CAWSTKGVANEKLFF. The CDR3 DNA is TGTGCCTGGAGTACTAAGGGGGTGGCTAATGAAAAACTGTTTTTT. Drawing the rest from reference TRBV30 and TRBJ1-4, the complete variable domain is SQTIHQWPATLVQPVGSPLSLECTVEGTSNPNLYWYRQAAGRGLQLLFYSVGIGQISSEVPQNLSASRPQDRQFILSSKKLLLSDSGFYLCAWSTKGVANEKLFFGSGTQLSVL.

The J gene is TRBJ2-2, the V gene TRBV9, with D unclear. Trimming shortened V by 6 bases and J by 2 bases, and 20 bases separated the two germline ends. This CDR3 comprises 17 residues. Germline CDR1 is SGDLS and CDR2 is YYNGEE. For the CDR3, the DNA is TGTGCCAGCACCCCATCGTTGAGGCCGACTAACACCGGGGAGCTGTTTTTT. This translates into CASTPSLRPTNTGELFF.

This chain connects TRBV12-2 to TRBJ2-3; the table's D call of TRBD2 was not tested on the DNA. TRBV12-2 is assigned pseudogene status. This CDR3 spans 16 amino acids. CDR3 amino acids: CASRRSGGPSTDTQYF. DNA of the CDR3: TGTGCAAGTCGCCGTTCCGGAGGCCCCTCCACAGATACGCAGTATTTT.

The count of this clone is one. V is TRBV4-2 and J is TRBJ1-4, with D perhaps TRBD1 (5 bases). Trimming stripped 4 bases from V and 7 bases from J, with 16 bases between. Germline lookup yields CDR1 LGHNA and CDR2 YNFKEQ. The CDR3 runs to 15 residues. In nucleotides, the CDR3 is TGTGCCAGCAGCCTATATAACGGGGGACGTGAAAAACTGTTTTTT. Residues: CASSLYNGGREKLFF.

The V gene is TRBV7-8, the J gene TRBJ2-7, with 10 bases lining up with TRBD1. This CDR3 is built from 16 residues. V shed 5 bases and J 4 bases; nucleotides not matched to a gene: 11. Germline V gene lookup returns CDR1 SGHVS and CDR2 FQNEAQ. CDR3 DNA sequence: TGTGCCAGCAGCCCGCCGCGGACAGGGGGTTTATACGAGCAGTACTTC. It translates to CASSPPRTGGLYEQYF. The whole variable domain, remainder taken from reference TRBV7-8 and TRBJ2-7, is GAGVSQSPRYKVAKRGQDVALRCDPISGHVSLFWYQQALGQGPEFLTYFQNEAQLDKSGLPSDRFFAERPEGSVSTLKIQRTQQEDSAVYLCASSPPRTGGLYEQYFGPGTRLTVT.

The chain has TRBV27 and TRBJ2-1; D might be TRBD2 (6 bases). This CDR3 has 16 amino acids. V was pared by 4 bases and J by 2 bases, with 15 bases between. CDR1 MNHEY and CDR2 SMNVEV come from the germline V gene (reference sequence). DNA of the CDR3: TGTGCCAGCAGTTCCTTCGGCGGGACCGCCTACAATGAGCAGTTCTTC. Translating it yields CASSSFGGTAYNEQFF.

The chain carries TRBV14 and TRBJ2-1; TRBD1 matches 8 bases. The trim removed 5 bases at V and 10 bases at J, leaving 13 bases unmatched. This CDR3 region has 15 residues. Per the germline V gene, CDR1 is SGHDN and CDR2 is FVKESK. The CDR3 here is CASSFWWQGATEQFF. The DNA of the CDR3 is TGTGCCAGCAGCTTTTGGTGGCAGGGGGCCACAGAGCAGTTCTTC.

CDR3 DNA sequence: TGTGCCAGCAGCTTTGGACAGAAAAATCAGCCCCAGCATTTT. Protein: CASSFGQKNQPQHF. The chain uses TRBV5-6 and TRBJ1-5; tentative D call: TRBD1 (6 bases). Between the trimmed V and J ends, which lost 2 bases and 4 bases, there was a span of 10 bases. Germline V gene sequence: CDR1 SGHDT, CDR2 YYEEEE. The CDR3 sequence is 14 residues long.

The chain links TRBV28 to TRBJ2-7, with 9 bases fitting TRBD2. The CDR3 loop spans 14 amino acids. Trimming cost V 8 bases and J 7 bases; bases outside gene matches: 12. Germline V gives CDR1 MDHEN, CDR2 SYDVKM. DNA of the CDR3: TGTGCCAGCGCCTTATCTAGCGGGAAGTGGGAGCAGTACTTC. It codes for CASALSSGKWEQYF.

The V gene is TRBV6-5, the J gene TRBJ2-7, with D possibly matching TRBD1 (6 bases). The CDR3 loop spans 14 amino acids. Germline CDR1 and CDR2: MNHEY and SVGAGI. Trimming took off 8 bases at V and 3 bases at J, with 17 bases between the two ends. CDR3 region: CASEPGTRGYEQYF. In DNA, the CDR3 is TGTGCCAGCGAACCGGGGACCAGGGGCTACGAGCAGTACTTC.

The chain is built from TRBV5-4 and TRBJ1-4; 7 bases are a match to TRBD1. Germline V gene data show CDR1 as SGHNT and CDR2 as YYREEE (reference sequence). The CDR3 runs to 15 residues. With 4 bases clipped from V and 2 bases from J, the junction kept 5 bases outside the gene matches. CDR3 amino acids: CASSVQGPTNEKLFF. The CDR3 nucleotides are TGTGCCAGCAGCGTACAGGGGCCCACTAATGAAAAACTGTTTTTT.

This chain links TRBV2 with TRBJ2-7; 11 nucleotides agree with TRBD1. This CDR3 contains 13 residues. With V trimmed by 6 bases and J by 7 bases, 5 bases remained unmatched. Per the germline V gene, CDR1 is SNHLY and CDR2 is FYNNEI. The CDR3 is CASSGQGAGEQYF. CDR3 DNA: TGTGCCAGCAGCGGACAGGGGGCAGGGGAGCAGTACTTC.

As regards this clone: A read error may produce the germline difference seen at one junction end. The CDR3: CASSPKGEPNTVELFF. CDR3 DNA sequence: TGTGCCAGCTCACCAAAGGGGGAACCGAACACCGTGGAGCTGTTTTTT. The chain has TRBV18 and TRBJ2-2; tentative D call: TRBD1 (6 bases). Germline CDR1 and CDR2: KGHSH and LQKENI. The CDR3 consists of 16 residues.

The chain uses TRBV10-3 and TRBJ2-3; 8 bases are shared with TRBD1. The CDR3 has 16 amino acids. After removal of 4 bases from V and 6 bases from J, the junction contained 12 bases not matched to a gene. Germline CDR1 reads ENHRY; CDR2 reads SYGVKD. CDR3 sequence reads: CAISAGQVMGKDTQYF. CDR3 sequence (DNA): TGTGCCATCAGTGCGGGACAGGTGATGGGCAAGGATACGCAGTATTTT.

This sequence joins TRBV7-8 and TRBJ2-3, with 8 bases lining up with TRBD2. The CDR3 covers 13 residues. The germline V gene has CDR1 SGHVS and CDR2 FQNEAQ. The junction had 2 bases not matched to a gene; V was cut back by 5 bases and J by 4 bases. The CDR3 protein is CASSPREADTQYF. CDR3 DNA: TGTGCCAGCAGCCCGCGGGAGGCAGATACGCAGTATTTT.

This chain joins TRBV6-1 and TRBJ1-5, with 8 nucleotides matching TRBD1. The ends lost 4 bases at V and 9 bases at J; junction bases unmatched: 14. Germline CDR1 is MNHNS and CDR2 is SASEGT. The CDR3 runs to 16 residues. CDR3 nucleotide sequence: TGTGCCAGCAGTGCGAAGACAGGGGCCAGCGGTGGGCCCCAGCATTTT. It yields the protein CASSAKTGASGGPQHF.

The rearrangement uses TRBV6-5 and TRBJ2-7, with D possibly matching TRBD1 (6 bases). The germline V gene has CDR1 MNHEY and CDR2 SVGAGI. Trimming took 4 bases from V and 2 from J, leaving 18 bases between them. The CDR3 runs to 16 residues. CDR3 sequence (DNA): TGTGCCAGCAGTTCCTCGTTGGGGGCAACTCCCTACGAGCAGTACTTC. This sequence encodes CASSSSLGATPYEQYF.